The 28 T cell receptor beta chains below come from one sample, sequenced in a study of T and B cells in COVID-19 patients. Each TRB amplification used roughly 220-550 ng of genomic DNA from blood. Multiplex PCR with BIOMED2 TRB-A/B primer pools amplified TRB rearrangements. Each CDR3 protein is one row after TCRdb ran MiXCR on the multiplex PCR reads. The sample records under 6,500 distinct CDR3 sequences, about 26% being singletons. The specimen sequenced was blood. Receptors originate from a human donor with active COVID-19.

Of note for this clonotype: The germline gene is not matched at one end of the junction; a read error may be the cause. This rearrangement joins TRBV11-2 to TRBJ2-1; 9 nucleotides agree with TRBD2. CDR3 length equals 16 residues. Germline CDR1 SGHAT, CDR2 FQNNGV. CDR3 residues: CASSYTSGPSYIEQFF. CDR3 sequence (DNA): TGTGCCAGCAGCTACACTAGCGGGCCCTCCTACATTGAGCAGTTCTTC.

This clonotype was picked up a small number of times. J is TRBJ2-7 and V is TRBV7-2, with 10 positions matching TRBD2. V trimming: 3 bases; J trimming: 7 bases; junction bases outside the gene matches: 9. The germline V gene has CDR1 SGHTA and CDR2 FQGNSA. This CDR3 has 15 amino acids. The chain's CDR3 is CASSLTRLAGEEQYF. The CDR3 nucleotides read TGTGCCAGCAGCTTGACCCGGCTAGCGGGGGAAGAGCAGTACTTC. The full variable domain, its missing parts supplied by reference TRBV7-2 and TRBJ2-7, is GAGVSQSPSNKVTEKGKDVELRCDPISGHTALYWYRQSLGQGLEFLIYFQGNSAPDKSGLPSDRFSAERTGGSVSTLTIQRTQQEDSAVYLCASSLTRLAGEEQYFGPGTRLTVT.

The V and J genes are TRBV5-6 and TRBJ1-2; D gene unclear. Germline CDR1 and CDR2: SGHDT and YYEEEE. The CDR3 is 11 amino acids. Trimming stripped 2 bases from V and 8 bases from J, with 7 bases between. CDR3 sequence: CASSFLGGYTF. The CDR3 DNA reads TGTGCCAGCAGCTTCCTTGGAGGCTACACCTTC.

This clonotype is judged medium-sized. The rearrangement uses TRBV7-2 and TRBJ1-4, with TRBD1 as a possible D gene (5 bases). Germline V CDR1 and CDR2: SGHTA, FQGNSA. Trimming left V 1 base short and J 13 bases short, with 13 bases between. The CDR3 consists of 13 residues. CDR3 loop: CASSLEGRRRLFF. The DNA for the CDR3 is TGTGCCAGCAGCTTAGAGGGGAGACGACGACTGTTTTTT.

By its share, this clonotype is medium-sized. The genes are TRBV29-1 and TRBJ1-1; no reliable D call. Germline loops: CDR1 SQVTM, CDR2 ANQGSEA. The V end lost 6 bases, the J end lost 3 bases, and 11 bases lay between the germline ends. The CDR3 has 12 residues. The CDR3 loop is CSVKSGYTEAFF. DNA for the CDR3: TGCAGCGTCAAGTCAGGCTACACTGAAGCTTTCTTT. The full variable domain, in which reference TRBV29-1 and TRBJ1-1 provide the parts outside the CDR3, is SAVISQKPSRDICQRGTSLTIQCQVDSQVTMMFWYRQQPGQSLTLIATANQGSEATYESGFVIDKFPISRPNLTFSTLTVSNMSPEDSSIYLCSVKSGYTEAFFGQGTRLTVV.

By sample share, this clonotype is medium-sized. The chain is built from TRBV5-6 and TRBJ2-7, with D perhaps TRBD1 (6 bases). Germline V gives CDR1 SGHDT, CDR2 YYEEEE. The CDR3 extends over 15 amino acids. V was trimmed by 3 bases and J by 3 bases, leaving 16 bases between them. The CDR3 DNA follows: TGTGCCAGCAGCTCGCCGACAGGAGGAGTCTACGAGCAGTACTTC. The encoded protein is CASSSPTGGVYEQYF.

Within the sample, this clonotype is medium-sized. No conserved phenylalanine or tryptophan is present at the end of the CDR3, so a read error is the likely explanation. The DNA is left out, because the CDR3 cannot be placed on it with certainty; the CDR3 is given as TCRdb lists it. The rearrangement uses TRBV7-6 and TRBJ2-3. Germline V gene sequence: CDR1 SGHVS, CDR2 FNYEAQ. The CDR3 is 8 residues long, counting both termini. The CDR3 here is CASSFGPE.

J is TRBJ1-5 and V is TRBV19, with unresolved D. Trimming shortened V by 10 bases and J by 0 bases, and 10 bases separated the two germline ends. The CDR3 covers 13 residues. CDR1 is LNHDA and CDR2 is SQIVND in the germline V gene (reference sequence). This CDR3 is CAIGQDSNQPQHF. The CDR3 DNA follows: TGTGCCATTGGGCAAGATAGCAATCAGCCCCAGCATTTT.

This clonotype was counted only a few times. This rearrangement joins TRBV7-2 to TRBJ2-3; D perhaps matches TRBD2 (7 bases). Trimming left V 7 bases short and J 3 bases short, with 20 bases between. The CDR3 covers 16 residues. Germline V gene lookup returns CDR1 SGHTA and CDR2 FQGNSA. The CDR3, as DNA: TGTGCCAGCAACTTCCAGGGCGGGGGCCGTACAGATACGCAGTATTTT. Residues: CASNFQGGGRTDTQYF. The full variable domain, its missing parts supplied by reference TRBV7-2 and TRBJ2-3, is GAGVSQSPSNKVTEKGKDVELRCDPISGHTALYWYRQSLGQGLEFLIYFQGNSAPDKSGLPSDRFSAERTGGSVSTLTIQRTQQEDSAVYLCASNFQGGGRTDTQYFGPGTRLTVL.

V is TRBV7-9 and J is TRBJ1-2; D gene unclear. This CDR3 has 15 residues. In germline, CDR1 is SEHNR, CDR2 FQNEAQ (reference sequence). Deletions cut 2 bases from V and 1 base from J, with 11 bases between. DNA of the CDR3: TGTGCCAGCAGCTTAAGCGCCCGAGTTAACTATGGCTACACCTTC. It codes for CASSLSARVNYGYTF.

This clonotype came up a few times. This chain links TRBV20-1 with TRBJ2-2, with TRBD2 matching 12 bases. With V trimmed by 3 bases and J by 1 base, 6 bases remained unmatched. Germline CDR1 reads DFQATT; CDR2 reads SNEGSKA (reference sequence). This CDR3 contains 17 residues. The CDR3 region has the DNA TGCAGTGCTAGGGCAGCTAGCGGGGGGGTGAACACCGGGGAGCTGTTTTTT. It encodes CSARAASGGVNTGELFF.

This clonotype is classed as medium-sized. The chain employs TRBV5-6 and TRBJ1-1; a possible D gene is TRBD1 (5 bases). The CDR3 length is 15 residues. The germline CDR1 and CDR2 sequences are SGHDT and YYEEEE. Trimming removed 0 bases from V and 0 bases from J, with 9 bases in between. In DNA form, the CDR3 reads TGTGCCAGCAGCTTGGTAGTGGGGCTGAACACTGAAGCTTTCTTT. This sequence encodes CASSLVVGLNTEAFF.

Within the sample, this clonotype is medium-sized. The chain employs TRBV6-5 and TRBJ1-5; no reliable D call. Germline-derived CDR1 and CDR2 are MNHEY and SVGAGI. Trimming cost V 0 bases and J 6 bases, with 3 bases left between them. The CDR3 is 12 amino acids. CDR3 sequence: CASSYSGQPQHF. As DNA, the CDR3 is TGTGCCAGCAGTTACTCCGGTCAGCCCCAGCATTTT.

This clonotype counts as medium-sized. This rearrangement joins TRBV5-5 to TRBJ2-6; D is ambiguous. The V end lost 5 bases, the J end lost 2 bases, and 23 bases lay between the germline ends. In germline, CDR1 is SGHKS, CDR2 YYEKEE (reference sequence). The CDR3 runs 19 residues. The CDR3 DNA follows: TGTGCCAGCAGTGTTTTGCCACGGGCATCTGGGGCTGGGGCCAACGTCCTGACTTTC. This gives the protein CASSVLPRASGAGANVLTF.

This clonotype is judged medium-sized (0.01 to 0.1%). The rearrangement links TRBV19 to TRBJ1-2; TRBD1 agrees at 7 bases. The CDR3 totals 16 residues. In germline, CDR1 is LNHDA, CDR2 SQIVND (reference sequence). J was trimmed by 3 bases and V by 5 bases; bases with no gene match: 12. In DNA, the CDR3 is TGTGCCAGTAGTGCCACCCCCCGGGACAGACACTATGGCTACACCTTC. It translates to CASSATPRDRHYGYTF.

The gene calls are TRBV11-1 and TRBJ2-5; 7 bases map to TRBD1. In germline, CDR1 is SGHAT, CDR2 FQDESV (reference sequence). The CDR3 spans 15 residues. Trimming removed 5 bases from V and 4 bases from J; junction bases left unmatched: 10. The CDR3 nucleotides are TGTGCCAGCAGCCCCTCGACAGGGATAGGAGAGACCCAGTACTTC. It yields the protein CASSPSTGIGETQYF.

This clonotype is medium-sized. The chain links TRBV6-1 to TRBJ2-3; TRBD2 matches 11 bases. With V trimmed by 4 bases and J by 2 bases, 8 bases remained unmatched. The CDR3 is 17 residues long. Germline values: CDR1 MNHNS, CDR2 SASEGT. CDR3 residues: CASSGPRTSGFTDTQYF. The CDR3, as DNA: TGTGCCAGCAGTGGCCCACGGACTAGCGGGTTCACAGATACGCAGTATTTT.

CDR3 amino acids: CASSLGALYEQYF. The CDR3 DNA reads as TGTGCCAGCAGCTTAGGGGCCCTCTACGAGCAGTACTTC. The chain links TRBV7-6 to TRBJ2-7; no reliable D call. This CDR3 is 13 amino acids long. CDR1 is SGHVS and CDR2 is FNYEAQ in the germline V gene. Trimming stripped 1 base from V and 3 bases from J, with 7 bases between.

In the case of this clonotype: A read error is possible here, since a much larger clone lies one base away. The chain uses TRBV30 and TRBJ2-7; 8 bases are a match to TRBD2. The J call may be mistaken, given a closer DNA end match to TRBJ2-1. This CDR3 has 13 amino acids. Germline-derived CDR1 and CDR2 are GTSNPN and SVGIG (reference sequence). In nucleotides, the CDR3 is TGTGCCTGGAGAACTAGCGGTACCTACGAGCAGTTCTTC. Amino acids: CAWRTSGTYEQFF.

The rearrangement links TRBV6-5 to TRBJ2-7; D may correspond to TRBD1 or TRBD2 (6 bases each). V was clipped by 6 bases and J by 3 bases, with 15 bases between them. This CDR3 is built from 14 residues. The germline V gene encodes CDR1 MNHEY and CDR2 SVGAGI. The CDR3 protein is CASRSQGRGYEQYF. The CDR3 DNA reads TGTGCCAGCAGGAGTCAGGGGCGGGGCTACGAGCAGTACTTC.

This sequence joins TRBV19 and TRBJ2-2; 9 nucleotides align to TRBD2. The CDR3 length is 18 residues. Trimming at V came to 6 bases and at J to 1 base, leaving 12 bases not matched to a gene. In germline, CDR1 is LNHDA, CDR2 SQIVND (reference sequence). The CDR3 region is CASRFGRGGRVNTGELFF. CDR3 sequence (DNA): TGTGCCAGTAGATTCGGGCGGGGCGGGAGGGTGAACACCGGGGAGCTGTTTTTT.

The chain combines TRBV20-1 with TRBJ2-1; no clear D gene. The CDR3 is 13 residues long. Germline values: CDR1 DFQATT, CDR2 SNEGSKA (reference sequence). The germline V and J ends were trimmed by 3 bases and 3 bases, with 9 bases remaining between them. The DNA for the CDR3 is TGCAGTGCTAGCAATACCGGCTACAATGAGCAGTTCTTC. It yields the protein CSASNTGYNEQFF.

Within the sample, this clonotype is medium-sized (0.01 to 0.1%). The V and J genes are TRBV6-5 and TRBJ1-4, with D perhaps matching TRBD1 (6 bases). Trimming stripped 5 bases from V and 3 bases from J, with 7 bases between. Germline V gene lookup returns CDR1 MNHEY and CDR2 SVGAGI. The CDR3 is 13 amino acids. CDR3 sequence: CASSRTANEKLFF. The CDR3 region has the DNA TGTGCCAGCAGTAGGACAGCTAATGAAAAACTGTTTTTT.

The J gene is TRBJ2-5, the V gene TRBV5-4; TRBD2 matches 10 bases. The germline V gene encodes CDR1 SGHNT and CDR2 YYREEE (reference sequence). J was trimmed by 2 bases and V by 5 bases; bases with no gene match: 15. There are 18 residues in the CDR3. The CDR3 DNA sequence: TGTGCCAGCAGGCCCCAGGGGGGCACTAGCGGGGTTCAAGAGACCCAGTACTTC. Translated: CASRPQGGTSGVQETQYF. The full variable domain, with the rest looked up from reference TRBV5-4 and TRBJ2-5, is ETGVTQSPTHLIKTRGQQVTLRCSSQSGHNTVSWYQQALGQGPQFIFQYYREEENGRGNFPPRFSGLQFPNYSSELNVNALELDDSALYLCASRPQGGTSGVQETQYFGPGTRLLVL.

This clonotype counts as medium-sized. The V and J genes are TRBV29-1 and TRBJ1-2; TRBD1 matches 9 bases. The CDR3 spans 14 residues. J was trimmed by 5 bases and V by 5 bases; bases with no gene match: 9. Germline V gene data show CDR1 as SQVTM and CDR2 as ANQGSEA. In DNA form, the CDR3 reads TGCAGCGTTTATGGGACAGGGTTACTATATGGCTACACCTTC. This encodes CSVYGTGLLYGYTF.

This clonotype was observed a handful of times. The CDR3, as DNA: TGTGCCAGCAGTTACGACGGGGTAAAAGACGACTCCTATAATTCACCCCTCCACTTT. Its protein is CASSYDGVKDDSYNSPLHF. The chain couples TRBV6-5 to TRBJ1-6; D not resolved. Germline-derived CDR1 and CDR2 are MNHEY and SVGAGI. The CDR3 totals 19 residues. Trimming removed 2 bases from V and 0 bases from J, with 17 bases in between.

The table lists this clonotype with a few counts. CDR3 DNA sequence: TGTGCCAGCAGCCCGGACAGGGATGGCGGCTACACCTTC. It codes for CASSPDRDGGYTF. The gene calls are TRBV7-2 and TRBJ1-2; 8 nucleotides line up with TRBD1. CDR1 is SGHTA and CDR2 is FQGNSA in the germline V gene. This CDR3 spans 13 amino acids. V gave up 5 bases and J gave up 8 bases; unmatched junction bases: 7.

A few counts support this clonotype. The chain couples TRBV6-5 to TRBJ1-5, with D possibly matching TRBD1 (6 bases). Deletions cut 5 bases from V and 0 bases from J, with 17 bases between. The CDR3 length is 17 residues. CDR1 MNHEY and CDR2 SVGAGI come from the germline V gene. The CDR3 DNA is TGTGCCAGCAGTGCTTCCACCGGGACAATTAGCAATCAGCCCCAGCATTTT. Translated, it gives CASSASTGTISNQPQHF.